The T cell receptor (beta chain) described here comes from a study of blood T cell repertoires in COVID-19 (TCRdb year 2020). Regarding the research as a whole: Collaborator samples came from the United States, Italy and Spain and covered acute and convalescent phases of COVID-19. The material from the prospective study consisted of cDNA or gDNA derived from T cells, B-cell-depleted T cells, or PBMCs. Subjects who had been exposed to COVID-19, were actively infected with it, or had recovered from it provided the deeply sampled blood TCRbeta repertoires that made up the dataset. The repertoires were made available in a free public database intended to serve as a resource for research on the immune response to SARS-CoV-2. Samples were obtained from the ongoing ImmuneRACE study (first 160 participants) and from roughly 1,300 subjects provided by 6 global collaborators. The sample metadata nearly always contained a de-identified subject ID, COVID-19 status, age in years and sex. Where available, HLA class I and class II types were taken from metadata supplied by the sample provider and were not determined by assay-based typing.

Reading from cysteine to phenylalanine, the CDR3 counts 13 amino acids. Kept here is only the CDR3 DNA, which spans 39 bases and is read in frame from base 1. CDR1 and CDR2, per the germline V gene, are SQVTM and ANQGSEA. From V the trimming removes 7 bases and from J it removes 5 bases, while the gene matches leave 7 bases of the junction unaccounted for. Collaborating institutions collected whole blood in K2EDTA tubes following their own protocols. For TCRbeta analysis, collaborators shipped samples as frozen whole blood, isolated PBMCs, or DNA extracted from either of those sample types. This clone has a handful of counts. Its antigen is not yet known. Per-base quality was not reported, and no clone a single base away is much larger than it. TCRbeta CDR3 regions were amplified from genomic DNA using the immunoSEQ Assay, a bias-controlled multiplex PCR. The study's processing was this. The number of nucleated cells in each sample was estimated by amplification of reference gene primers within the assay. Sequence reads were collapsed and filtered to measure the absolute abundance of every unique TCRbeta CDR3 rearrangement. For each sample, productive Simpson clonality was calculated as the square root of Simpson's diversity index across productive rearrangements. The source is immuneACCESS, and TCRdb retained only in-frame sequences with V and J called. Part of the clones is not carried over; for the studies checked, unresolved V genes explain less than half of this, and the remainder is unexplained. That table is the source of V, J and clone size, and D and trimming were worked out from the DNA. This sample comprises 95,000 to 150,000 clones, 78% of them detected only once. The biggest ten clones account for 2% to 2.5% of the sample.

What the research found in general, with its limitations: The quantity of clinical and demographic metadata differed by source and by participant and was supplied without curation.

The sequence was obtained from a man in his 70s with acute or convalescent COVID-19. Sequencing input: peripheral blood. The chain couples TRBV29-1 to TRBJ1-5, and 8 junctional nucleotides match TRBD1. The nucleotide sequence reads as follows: TGCAGCGGCCAGGGGGCTTGGGATCAGCCCCAGCATTTT. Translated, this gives CSGQGAWDQPQHF.